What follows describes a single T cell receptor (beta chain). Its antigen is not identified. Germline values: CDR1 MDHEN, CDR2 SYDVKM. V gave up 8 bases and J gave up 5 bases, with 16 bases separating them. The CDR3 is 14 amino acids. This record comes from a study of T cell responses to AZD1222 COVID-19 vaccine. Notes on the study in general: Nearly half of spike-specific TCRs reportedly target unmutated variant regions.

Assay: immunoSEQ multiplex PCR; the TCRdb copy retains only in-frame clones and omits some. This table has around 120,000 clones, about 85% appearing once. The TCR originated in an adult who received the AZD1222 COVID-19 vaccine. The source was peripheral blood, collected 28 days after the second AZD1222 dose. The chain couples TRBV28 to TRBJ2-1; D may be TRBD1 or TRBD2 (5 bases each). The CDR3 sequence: CASHMPGTNNEQFF. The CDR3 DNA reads TGTGCCAGCCACATGCCCGGGACGAACAATGAGCAGTTCTTC.